A selection of T cell receptor beta chains follows, all from one sample in a study of blood T cell repertoires in COVID-19. The repertoire was sequenced with immunoSEQ multiplex PCR; TCRdb's copy has only in-frame clones and lacks some. The sample consists of 200,000 to 250,000 clones, under 95% of them appearing once. What was sequenced was peripheral blood. These receptors originate from a man aged 30 to 45 with acute or convalescent COVID-19. Both conserved end residues are part of each CDR3. The D gene is left open where the match is weak. Size tells how often a clone was seen (once, few, many) or the class of an expanded clone, and some rows leave it out.

J	V	length	D	size	DNA	CDR3
TRBJ2-7	TRBV5-1	14	TRBD1	-	TGCGCCAGCACTTCGACAGGGGCGTCCTACGAGCAGTACTTC	CASTSTGASYEQYF
TRBJ1-2	TRBV5-1	15	-	-	TGCGCCAGCAGCTTGGACAGGTTTCTCGACTATGGCTACACCTTC	CASSLDRFLDYGYTF
TRBJ2-2	TRBV5-1	16	-	-	TGCGCCAGCAGCTTGGGTCTAGCGACGAACACCGGGGAGCTGTTTTTT	CASSLGLATNTGELFF
TRBJ1-2	TRBV29-1	14	-	-	TGCAGCGTTGAAGATCGGTACGGGAACTATGGCTACACCTTC	CSVEDRYGNYGYTF
TRBJ1-4	TRBV7-3	16	-	-	TGTGCCAGCAGCTTAACGTATGACGGCCCGAGGGAAAAACTGTTTTTT	CASSLTYDGPREKLFF
TRBJ1-1	TRBV28	13	-	-	TGTGCCAGCAGTCGAGAGGTGGGCACTGAAGCTTTCTTT	CASSREVGTEAFF
TRBJ2-1	TRBV6-6	13	TRBD1	-	TGTGCGGGACCGGGACAGGCTAACAATGAGCAGTTCTTC	CAGPGQANNEQFF
TRBJ2-5	TRBV29-1	14	TRBD1	-	TGCAGCGTTGTCCCCTGGACAGGGGAAGAGACCCAGTACTTC	CSVVPWTGEETQYF
TRBJ2-1	TRBV7-3	15	-	-	TGTGCCAGCAGCGCCTTAGCGAGCCTCTACAATGAGCAGTTCTTC	CASSALASLYNEQFF
TRBJ1-4	TRBV4-1	19	TRBD1	once	TGCGCCAGCAGCCAAGCCCCCGGGACAGGGAATTTAAGGGATGAAAAACTGTTTTTT	CASSQAPGTGNLRDEKLFF
TRBJ2-1	TRBV6-5	13	-	-	TGTGCCAGCAGTTGGTCCTATGAGAATGAGCAGTTCTTC	CASSWSYENEQFF
TRBJ2-1	TRBV20-1	18	TRBD2	-	TGCAGTGCTAGTTCGTCTAGCGGGGGGATGAGCTCCTACAATGAGCAGTTCTTC	CSASSSSGGMSSYNEQFF
TRBJ2-3	TRBV4-1	19	TRBD2	-	TGCGCCAGCAGCCTTAGGACTAGCGGGGGCCATCGTAGCACAGATACGCAGTATTTT	CASSLRTSGGHRSTDTQYF
TRBJ1-1	TRBV25-1	15	-	-	TGTGCCAGCAGTGAGGATTATCAGGGCGGCACTGAAGCTTTCTTT	CASSEDYQGGTEAFF
TRBJ2-5	TRBV10-3	15	TRBD2	once	TGTGCCATCAGTGAGGGGACTAGCGGCAAAGAGACCCAGTACTTC	CAISEGTSGKETQYF
TRBJ1-2	TRBV2	14	TRBD1	-	TGTGCCAGCAGTGCGGACAGGGGTGACTATGGCTACACCTTC	CASSADRGDYGYTF
TRBJ1-1	TRBV28	15	TRBD1	-	TGTGCCAGCAGTAGAGATGACAGGGTGAGGACTGAAGCTTTCTTT	CASSRDDRVRTEAFF
TRBJ2-3	TRBV30	18	TRBD2	-	TGTGCCTGGAGCGCCCGCCTCCCCGGGACTACACCGTCACATACGCAGTATTTT	CAWSARLPGTTPSHTQYF